The 32 T cell receptor beta chains below come from one sample, sequenced in a study of OX40 agonist ivuxolimab in advanced cancers. Sequenced by immunoSEQ multiplex PCR; TCRdb stores in-frame clones only, minus some. This sample has around 80,000 clones, with 70% to 90% found just once. The source was CD4+ or CD8+ T cells sorted from blood, collected in a trial of the OX40 agonist ivuxolimab. The receptors come from an adult with an advanced solid tumor such as melanoma, head and neck, liver or kidney cancer.

The chain carries TRBV7-2 and TRBJ2-5; maybe TRBD1 (5 bases). Trimming pared 3 bases from V and 2 bases from J, leaving 13 bases between. Germline V gene sequence: CDR1 SGHTA, CDR2 FQGNSA. The CDR3 length is 15 residues. CDR3 protein: CASSLVAGLQETQYF. The CDR3 DNA follows: TGTGCCAGCAGCTTGGTCGCAGGGCTTCAAGAGACCCAGTACTTC. Drawing the rest from reference TRBV7-2 and TRBJ2-5, the complete variable domain is GAGVSQSPSNKVTEKGKDVELRCDPISGHTALYWYRQSLGQGLEFLIYFQGNSAPDKSGLPSDRFSAERTGGSVSTLTIQRTQQEDSAVYLCASSLVAGLQETQYFGPGTRLLVL.

This clone occurred once. The V gene is TRBV5-4, the J gene TRBJ2-1; D unclear. Trimming removed 2 bases from V and 0 bases from J, with 9 bases in between. CDR3 size: 15 residues. The germline V gene encodes CDR1 SGHNT and CDR2 YYREEE (reference sequence). The CDR3 region is CASSFGLTSYNEQFF. The CDR3 DNA sequence: TGTGCCAGCAGCTTCGGTCTGACCTCCTACAATGAGCAGTTCTTC.

The chain combines TRBV7-2 with TRBJ2-1; perhaps TRBD1 as D (5 bases). The V end was cut by 0 bases, the J end by 3 bases, with 9 bases between. Per germline, CDR1 SGHTA and CDR2 FQGNSA. CDR3 length: 15 amino acids. The CDR3 loop reads CASSLAPQVYNEQFF. Written as DNA, the CDR3 is TGTGCCAGCAGCTTAGCGCCACAGGTCTACAATGAGCAGTTCTTC.

V gene TRBV2 combines with J gene TRBJ1-1, with D hard to call. The germline V gene encodes CDR1 SNHLY and CDR2 FYNNEI. Trimming left V 7 bases short and J 7 bases short, with 10 bases between. CDR3 length: 11 amino acids. CDR3 sequence: CASMAEFEAFF. The CDR3 coding sequence is TGTGCCAGCATGGCTGAATTTGAAGCTTTCTTT.

This clone was counted once. The gene calls are TRBV30 and TRBJ2-3; 9 bases are shared with TRBD1. Germline lookup yields CDR1 GTSNPN and CDR2 SVGIG (reference sequence). The ends lost 2 bases at V and 4 bases at J; junction bases unmatched: 7. CDR3 size: 15 residues. Here the CDR3 reads CAWSPGQGSSDTQYF. CDR3 in DNA: TGTGCCTGGAGTCCGGGACAGGGTTCATCAGATACGCAGTATTTT.

The chain carries TRBV5-1 and TRBJ2-3; 8 nucleotides line up with TRBD1. The CDR3 consists of 15 residues. CDR1 is SGHRS and CDR2 is YFSETQ in the germline V gene. V shed 3 bases, J shed 1 base, and the junction held 4 bases outside the gene matches. For the CDR3, the DNA is TGCGCCAGCAGCTCACTGGGACAGGGCACAGATACGCAGTATTTT. Its translation is CASSSLGQGTDTQYF.

V gene TRBV9 combines with J gene TRBJ2-3; D gene uncertain. This CDR3 contains 15 residues. V was clipped by 0 bases and J by 6 bases, with 14 bases between them. CDR1 and CDR2 from the germline V gene are SGDLS and YYNGEE. CDR3 in DNA: TGTGCCAGCAGCGTAGGGGCCATCTCTTCTGATACGCAGTATTTT. As protein: CASSVGAISSDTQYF.

V gene TRBV28 combines with J gene TRBJ1-6; D unclear. Germline V lookup: CDR1 MDHEN, CDR2 SYDVKM. The CDR3 is 14 residues long. Trimming stripped 7 bases from V and 13 bases from J, with 20 bases between. DNA for the CDR3: TGTGCCAGCACCCCTCGGAGGGATTCGTCGCCCCTCCACTTT. This gives the protein CASTPRRDSSPLHF.

This chain uses TRBV6-5 with TRBJ2-7, with D unresolved. Trimming stripped 1 base from V and 3 bases from J, with 10 bases between. The CDR3 runs 14 residues. Germline assignment: CDR1 MNHEY and CDR2 SVGAGI. In DNA, the CDR3 is TGTGCCAGCAGTTACTTCCGGGCCGACTACGAGCAGTACTTC. It encodes CASSYFRADYEQYF.

This chain joins TRBV6-5 and TRBJ2-5; 8 bases agree with TRBD1. V lost 2 bases and J lost 7; bases outside the gene matches: 9. The length of the CDR3 is 15 residues. Germline V CDR1 and CDR2: MNHEY, SVGAGI. The CDR3 bases are TGTGCCAGCAGTTACGGCAGGGGGCAACGGGGGACCCAGTACTTC. It translates to CASSYGRGQRGTQYF.

The chain is built from TRBV5-4 and TRBJ2-7, with D tentatively TRBD1 or TRBD2 (5 bases each). CDR1 SGHNT and CDR2 YYREEE come from the germline V gene (reference sequence). Trimming left V 0 bases short and J 3 bases short, with 13 bases between. This CDR3 is built from 15 residues. The CDR3 DNA sequence: TGTGCCAGCAGCTTGGTATCGGGACGGATCTACGAGCAGTACTTC. Its translation is CASSLVSGRIYEQYF.

The J gene is TRBJ1-4, the V gene TRBV7-9; D is uncertain. Per germline, CDR1 SEHNR and CDR2 FQNEAQ (reference sequence). This CDR3 is built from 11 residues. With 5 bases removed from V and 8 bases from J, the gap between germline ends came to 6 bases. This CDR3 reads CASSPREKLFF. DNA for the CDR3: TGTGCCAGCAGCCCTAGGGAAAAACTGTTTTTT.

V and J are TRBV6-5 and TRBJ2-6; a weak D match, TRBD2 (6 bases). Trimming took off 8 bases at V and 2 bases at J, with 13 bases between the two ends. From germline, CDR1 is MNHEY and CDR2 SVGAGI. The CDR3 has 15 amino acids. In DNA form, the CDR3 reads TGTGCCAGCGGAATTACGGGGGCTGGGGCCAACGTCCTGACTTTC. This sequence encodes CASGITGAGANVLTF.

There are a few counts of this clone. The V call is TRBV5-1, the J call TRBJ2-1; D possibly matches TRBD1 or TRBD2 (5 bases each). V gave up 0 bases and J gave up 0 bases, with 7 bases separating them. Germline-derived CDR1 and CDR2 are SGHRS and YFSETQ. This CDR3 has 15 amino acids. This chain's CDR3 is CASSLAGSSYNEQFF. The DNA of the CDR3 is TGCGCCAGCAGCTTGGCAGGGAGCTCCTACAATGAGCAGTTCTTC.

V gene TRBV11-2 combines with J gene TRBJ1-5; D unclear. Trimming took off 4 bases at V and 4 bases at J, with 11 bases between the two ends. The CDR3 extends over 14 amino acids. Germline CDR1 and CDR2: SGHAT and FQNNGV. DNA for the CDR3: TGTGCCAGCAGCTACTCGGGAGTTAATCAGCCCCAGCATTTT. Translating gives CASSYSGVNQPQHF.

This chain joins TRBV7-9 and TRBJ2-7; the match to TRBD1 covers 8 bases. V gave up 2 bases and J gave up 3 bases; unmatched junction bases: 3. The CDR3 loop spans 14 amino acids. Germline CDR1 SEHNR, CDR2 FQNEAQ (reference sequence). CDR3 in DNA: TGTGCCAGCAGCTTATCGACAGGGGTCTACGAGCAGTACGTC. Protein product: CASSLSTGVYEQYV.

Remarks on this clone: Other nucleotide sequences in the sample specify the same CDR3. The chain is built from TRBV20-1 and TRBJ2-5; D ambiguous. The CDR3 sequence is 10 residues long. Between the trimmed V and J ends, which lost 3 bases and 2 bases, there was a span of 1 base. Looked up from germline, CDR1 is DFQATT and CDR2 is SNEGSKA (reference sequence). The CDR3 DNA follows: TGCAGTGCTAGGCAAGAGACCCAGTACTTC. This encodes CSARQETQYF.

The chain carries TRBV12-5 and TRBJ2-2, with 7 bases aligning to TRBD1. From germline, CDR1 is LGHNT and CDR2 FRNRAP. The CDR3 runs 16 residues. The J segment lost 0 bases and the V segment lost 7 bases, leaving 8 bases of the junction unmatched. CDR3: CASVLRTGANTGELFF. The CDR3 coding sequence is TGTGCTAGTGTTCTCAGGACAGGAGCGAACACCGGGGAGCTGTTTTTT.

The CDR3 sequence: CASSPGSYEQYV. The CDR3 region has the DNA TGTGCCAGCAGTCCAGGGAGCTACGAGCAGTACGTC. The chain links TRBV6-6 to TRBJ2-7, with D perhaps being TRBD1 or TRBD2 (5 bases each). CDR1 and CDR2 from the germline V gene are MNHNY and SVGAGI (reference sequence). V lost 5 bases, J lost 3 bases, and 8 bases lay in between. This CDR3 contains 12 residues.

The chain joins TRBV6-1 to TRBJ2-3; TRBD1 might be the D (5 bases). The CDR3 has 14 residues. V lost 0 bases and J lost 1, with 5 bases in between. CDR1 and CDR2 (germline): MNHNS, SASEGT. The DNA of the CDR3 is TGTGCCAGCAGTGAAGCAGGGGGCACAGATACGCAGTATTTT. Protein product: CASSEAGGTDTQYF.

Only a few counts were recorded for this clone. The CDR3 DNA follows: TGCAGCGTTGAAGATTGGAGAGACACTGAAGCTTTCTTT. It translates to CSVEDWRDTEAFF. V usage is TRBV29-1 and J usage is TRBJ1-1; D uncertain. In germline, CDR1 is SQVTM, CDR2 ANQGSEA. Trimming pared 0 bases from V and 3 bases from J, leaving 8 bases between. The CDR3 runs 13 residues.

The chain uses TRBV9 and TRBJ2-5, with D perhaps TRBD1 or TRBD2 (5 bases each). The CDR3 has 17 residues. In germline, CDR1 is SGDLS, CDR2 YYNGEE. Trimming cost V 3 bases and J 4 bases, with 22 bases left between them. The CDR3 region has the DNA TGTGCCAGCAGCGCGCCCGGGGCCTTGAGGAATTCAGAGACCCAGTACTTC. This codes for CASSAPGALRNSETQYF.

The chain links TRBV7-3 to TRBJ2-6, with a tentative D call TRBD1 (6 bases). V lost 1 base and J 2 bases, leaving 18 bases between the germline ends. The CDR3 is 19 amino acids. Germline CDR1 reads SGHTA; CDR2 reads FQGTGA. The CDR3 nucleotides are TGTGCCAGCAGCTTAAGGGTGGCCAGGGGTGGGACTGGGGCCAACGTCCTGACTTTC. Translating gives CASSLRVARGGTGANVLTF.

This chain connects TRBV7-8 to TRBJ2-1; 7 positions match TRBD2. V trimming: 3 bases; J trimming: 4 bases; junction bases outside the gene matches: 3. Per the germline V gene, CDR1 is SGHVS and CDR2 is FQNEAQ. This CDR3 has 14 residues. The DNA for the CDR3 is TGTGCCAGCAGCTTTAGCGGGCAGTACAATGAGCAGTTCTTC. It codes for CASSFSGQYNEQFF. Variable domain in full (rest from reference TRBV7-8 and TRBJ2-1): GAGVSQSPRYKVAKRGQDVALRCDPISGHVSLFWYQQALGQGPEFLTYFQNEAQLDKSGLPSDRFFAERPEGSVSTLKIQRTQQEDSAVYLCASSFSGQYNEQFFGPGTRLTVL.

The rearrangement joins TRBV6-6 to TRBJ1-3; D uncertain. The CDR3 runs to 13 residues. From germline, CDR1 is MNHNY and CDR2 SVGAGI (reference sequence). V was cut by 0 bases and J by 2 bases, with 2 bases left in between. CDR3 coding DNA: TGTGCCAGCAGTTACTCGACTGGAAACACCATATATTTT. It is translated as CASSYSTGNTIYF.

The chain combines TRBV5-4 with TRBJ2-3, with D unresolved. CDR1 is SGHNT, CDR2 YYREEE, per germline (reference sequence). Between the trimmed V and J ends, which lost 7 bases and 3 bases, there was a span of 12 bases. The CDR3 covers 13 residues. CDR3 sequence reads: CASRMWVTDTQYF. In DNA, the CDR3 is TGTGCCAGCCGTATGTGGGTTACAGATACGCAGTATTTT.

The V call is TRBV11-2, the J call TRBJ2-2; 7 positions agree with TRBD2. With 5 bases clipped from V and 3 bases from J, the junction kept 3 bases outside the gene matches. CDR3 length: 14 amino acids. The germline V gene has CDR1 SGHAT and CDR2 FQNNGV. CDR3: CASSVAGDTGELFF. The CDR3 DNA sequence: TGTGCCAGCAGCGTTGCGGGGGACACCGGGGAGCTGTTTTTT.

The J gene is TRBJ2-2, the V gene TRBV2; D possibly matches TRBD1 or TRBD2 (5 bases each). Trimming cost V 6 bases and J 5 bases, with 16 bases left between them. The CDR3 is 15 residues long. CDR1 and CDR2 from the germline V gene are SNHLY and FYNNEI. The CDR3 DNA sequence: TGTGCCAGCAGCTTTAGGGGACGGGAAACCGGGGAGCTGTTTTTT. It codes for CASSFRGRETGELFF.

The chain has TRBV7-2 and TRBJ2-7; maybe TRBD1 (6 bases). This CDR3 contains 13 residues. Trimming took 1 base from V and 3 from J, leaving 7 bases between them. The germline CDR1 and CDR2 sequences are SGHTA and FQGNSA. The CDR3 DNA follows: TGTGCCAGCAGCTTAGGCAGGGGCTACGAGCAGTACGTC. It encodes CASSLGRGYEQYV.

The chain is built from TRBV7-2 and TRBJ2-2, with 10 positions matching TRBD1. Germline V lookup: CDR1 SGHTA, CDR2 FQGNSA. CDR3 length: 14 amino acids. V lost 8 bases and J lost 7; bases outside the gene matches: 7. The CDR3 nucleotides are TGTGCCAGCGCCCCGGGACAGGGGTACGGGGAGCTGTTTTTT. Protein product: CASAPGQGYGELFF.

The V gene is TRBV25-1, the J gene TRBJ2-7; 8 bases agree with TRBD1. CDR3 length: 14 amino acids. Germline V CDR1 and CDR2: MGHDK, SYGVNS. Trimming removed 4 bases from V and 6 bases from J; junction bases left unmatched: 8. The CDR3 sequence is CASSVPGGLGEQYF. The CDR3 bases are TGTGCCAGCAGTGTCCCAGGGGGCTTGGGCGAGCAGTACTTC.

This clone was counted a few times. This sequence joins TRBV29-1 and TRBJ1-2, with D hard to call. Trimming took off 6 bases at V and 4 bases at J, with 12 bases between the two ends. CDR3 length: 12 amino acids. CDR1 is SQVTM and CDR2 is ANQGSEA in the germline V gene. CDR3 sequence: CSVASGVYGYTF. The CDR3 bases are TGCAGCGTGGCCAGCGGAGTCTATGGCTACACCTTC.